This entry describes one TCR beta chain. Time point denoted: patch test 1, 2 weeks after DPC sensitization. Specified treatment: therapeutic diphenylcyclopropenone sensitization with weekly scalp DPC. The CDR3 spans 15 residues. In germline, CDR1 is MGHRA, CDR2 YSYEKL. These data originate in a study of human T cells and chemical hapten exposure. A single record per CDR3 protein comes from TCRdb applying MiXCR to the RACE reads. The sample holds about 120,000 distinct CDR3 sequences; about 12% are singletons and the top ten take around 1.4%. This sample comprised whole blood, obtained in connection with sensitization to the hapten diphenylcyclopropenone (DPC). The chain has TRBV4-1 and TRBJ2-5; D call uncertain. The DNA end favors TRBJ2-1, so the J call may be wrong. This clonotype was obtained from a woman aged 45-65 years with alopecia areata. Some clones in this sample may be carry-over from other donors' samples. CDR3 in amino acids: CASSQDGRSIETQFF. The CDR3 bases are TGCGCCAGCAGCCAGGATGGCAGGAGCATAGAGACCCAGTTCTTC.